This TCR beta chain was sequenced in a study of blood T cell repertoires in COVID-19. Study as a whole: T cells, B-cell-depleted T cells, or PBMCs provided the cDNA or gDNA that served as material.

The junction had 3 bases not matched to a gene; V was cut back by 3 bases and J by 7 bases. The CDR3 is 13 residues long. Germline V lookup: CDR1 MRHNA, CDR2 SNTAGT. Profiled with immunoSEQ multiplex PCR; TCRdb holds only in-frame clones, not every one. This sample carries approximately 270,000 clones, roughly 87% of them seen once, and the ten largest clones take 3% to 3.5%. This chain uses TRBV6-4 with TRBJ1-2, with 9 nucleotides matching TRBD1. This TCR came from a man aged 18 to 30 with active or convalescent COVID-19. The material sequenced was peripheral blood. In nucleotides, the CDR3 is TGTGCCAGCAGTGAGGACAGGGGAACTGGCTACACCTTC. Its translation is CASSEDRGTGYTF.